Sequencing of this T cell receptor (beta chain) was carried out in a study of OX40 agonist ivuxolimab in advanced cancers. About the investigation overall: Ivuxolimab was a fully human IgG2 agonistic monoclonal antibody targeting the costimulatory receptor OX40 (CD134). The paper reports the monotherapy dose-escalation portion (N ≈ 52 patients) of the phase I ivuxolimab trial. Peripheral TCRbeta sequencing was intended to test whether TCR sequence diversity was altered and clonal T-cell expansion was caused by ivuxolimab. Patients were allowed to have had prior anti-PD-1, anti-PD-L1 or anti-CTLA-4 therapy, and approximately 43% of the dose-escalation patients had previously received checkpoint inhibitors. Intravenous ivuxolimab was administered to patients every 2 weeks at six dose levels: 0.01, 0.1, 0.3, 1.5, 3 and 10 mg/kg. Partial responses occurred in three dose-escalation patients: two with cutaneous melanoma and one with hepatocellular carcinoma. Of the approximately 53 patients in dose escalation, some 19 had hepatocellular carcinoma, about 15 had melanoma, 9 had renal cell carcinoma and 9 had head and neck cancer. The dose-escalation cohort was about 86% male with a mean age of around 64 years, ranging from roughly 23 to 90. Summary of the overall study and its limitations: Low levels of normalized T-cell clonal expansion were also seen in some patients who did not respond. The antigen specificity of the peripheral T cells that underwent clonal expansion was not determined. On average, CD8+ T cells showed more expanded clones than CD4+ T cells after ivuxolimab. In the 0.1-3.0 mg/kg groups, partial responders had among the lowest normalized peripheral clonal expansion, particularly in CD8+ T cells. At doses of 0.1 to 3.0 mg/kg, clonal expansion of both CD4+ and CD8+ blood T cells was observed from baseline to week 6.

The trial excluded patients who had a history of autoimmune disease or were on systemic immunosuppression. Peripheral blood for TCR sequencing was drawn from every dose cohort at baseline, at cycle 4 day 1 and at cycle 7 day 1. Samples were obtained from an open-label, multicenter, first-in-human phase I dose-escalation trial of ivuxolimab. Adults with locally advanced or metastatic head and neck squamous cell, hepatocellular, melanoma or renal cell carcinoma were enrolled in the trial. Before TCR sequencing, CD4+ T cells and CD8+ T cells from peripheral blood were sorted into separate populations. The germline V gene supplies CDR1 MNHNS and CDR2 SASEGT. The CDR3 measures 14 amino acids from cysteine to phenylalanine. The retained sequence is limited to the CDR3, 42 bases, with the frame set at the first base. The V end gives up 8 bases and the J end 5 bases, leaving 8 bases in the junction not matched to a gene.

Remarks on this clone: This clone's antigen is unknown. Per-nucleotide qualities are absent, and no much larger clonotype sits a single base away.

Genomic DNA was extracted from sorted cells for sequencing of the TCRbeta CDR3 region. The immunoSEQ Assay was used to sequence the TCRbeta CDR3 regions. The table comes from immuneACCESS by way of TCRdb, which keeps in-frame sequences with V and J called. Part of the clones is missing from these tables; in studies checked, under half for an unresolved V gene and the rest for unknown reasons. This sample lists 90,000 or so clones; more than 75% were detected once. Jointly, the top ten make up 1.5% to 2% of the sample. The source was CD4+ or CD8+ T cells sorted from blood, collected in a trial of the OX40 agonist ivuxolimab. This receptor was taken from an adult with an advanced solid tumor such as melanoma, head and neck, liver or kidney cancer. The chain is assembled from TRBV6-1 and TRBJ1-5; 8 bases in the junction line up with TRBD1. CDR3 sequence: CASLTGETHQPQHF. DNA sequence: TGTGCCAGCCTGACAGGGGAGACACATCAGCCCCAGCATTTT.